This TCR beta chain was recorded in a study of shared clonotypes between healthy human individuals. Turning to the study itself: A few men and a couple of women, aged 18 to 49, were donors. Overall study results and limits: Despite large depth, rarefaction showed incomplete sorted-subset sequencing. Depth of sequencing was expected to influence donor clonotype sharing.

With regard to this clone: What it binds is unknown. The sample holds other DNA sequences that translate to the same CDR3.

Terminally differentiated effector memory CD45RA+ cells were excluded by CCR7 positive selection of CD45RO-negative cells. Germline CDR1 is SGHAT and CDR2 is FQNNGV. V was pared by 3 bases and J by 3 bases, with 12 bases between. The CDR3 is 14 amino acids. Study processing details: Filtering differed since immunoSEQ provided only junctions, with no quality scores. Profiling relied on immunoSEQ multiplex PCR, and the TCRdb table lists in-frame clones only, not all of them. That table is the source of V, J and clone size, and D and trimming were worked out from the DNA. Among millions of clones listed, approximately 94% were seen once.

The TCR originated in a man younger than 35 in good health. The source material was naive CD8+ T cells sorted from blood. The rearrangement joins TRBV11-2 to TRBJ2-7; a possible D gene is TRBD2 (6 bases). CDR3: CASSFGGSGYEQYF. CDR3 DNA: TGTGCCAGCAGCTTTGGGGGGTCTGGCTACGAGCAGTACTTC.